The clone carrying this TCR beta chain was counted ten times or more. Its antigen is as yet unknown. The data belong to a study of T-cell reconstitution after alpha-beta-depleted transplantation in children. Study outcomes and limitations: From surviving recipient T cells and thymic progenitors came the high day-60 TCRbeta diversity observed in some patients. A year had passed since transplant, and T-cell counts and diversity by then came mostly from newly produced T cells. Roughly two months post-transplant, alpha-beta T cells reportedly originated from several hundred graft clones that had expanded.

The length of the CDR3 is 14 residues. Germline V CDR1 and CDR2: SQVTM, ANQGSEA. V shed 0 bases and J 5 bases; nucleotides not matched to a gene: 5. Library preparation (for TCRbeta) was performed with unique molecular identifiers. From the PCR reads, TCRdb called clonotypes with MiXCR, one entry per CDR3 protein. The sample shows approximately 630,000 distinct CDR3 sequences, around 13% of them seen only once. The chain links TRBV29-1 to TRBJ2-5, with TRBD1 identical over 8 bases. Sequencing was performed on PBMCs, taken before TCRalphabeta/CD19-depleted stem cell transplant. The sequence came from a girl aged 2 to 10 with congenital amegakaryocytic thrombocytopenia, due to receive a stem cell transplant. DNA of the CDR3: TGCAGCGTTGAAGATCAGGGGGCGGATGAGACCCAGTACTTC. The encoded protein is CSVEDQGADETQYF.